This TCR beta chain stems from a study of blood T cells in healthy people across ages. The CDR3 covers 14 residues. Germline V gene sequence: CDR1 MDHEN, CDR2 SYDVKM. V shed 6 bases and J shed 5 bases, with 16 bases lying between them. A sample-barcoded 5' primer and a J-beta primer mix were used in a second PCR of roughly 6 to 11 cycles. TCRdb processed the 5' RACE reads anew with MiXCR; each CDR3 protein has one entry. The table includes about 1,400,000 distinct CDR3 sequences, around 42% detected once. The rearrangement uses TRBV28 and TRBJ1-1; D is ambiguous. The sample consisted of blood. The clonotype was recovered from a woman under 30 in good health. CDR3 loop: CASRTSEPWTEAFF. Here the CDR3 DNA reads TGTGCCAGCAGAACTAGTGAGCCTTGGACTGAAGCTTTCTTT.